One and the same sample provided the 29 T cell receptor beta chains below, sequenced in a study of cytomegalovirus exposure and HLA in healthy donors. The primer mix had 60 Vbeta and 13 Jbeta primers. Assay: immunoSEQ multiplex PCR; the TCRdb copy retains only in-frame clones and omits some. The table includes roughly 150,000 clones, 85% detected once. Material for sequencing was PBMCs. The receptors derive from a boy younger than 10 in good health and CMV-seronegative.

This sequence joins TRBV7-9 and TRBJ2-3; 11 bases are shared with TRBD2. The CDR3 sequence is 17 residues long. The V and J ends lost 5 bases and 4 bases, in that order; junction bases with no gene match: 11. CDR1 and CDR2 from the germline V gene are SEHNR and FQNEAQ (reference sequence). The CDR3 sequence: CASSTPELAGASDTQYF. The CDR3 nucleotides read TGTGCCAGCAGCACCCCCGAACTAGCGGGAGCTTCAGATACGCAGTATTTT.

This chain links TRBV28 with TRBJ1-5, with a weak D call TRBD1 (6 bases). Germline CDR1 is MDHEN and CDR2 is SYDVKM. V dropped 3 bases and J dropped 0 bases, with 12 bases sitting between them. The CDR3 extends over 16 amino acids. The CDR3 DNA reads as TGTGCCAGCAGTTTTGAGGGGGGGAATAGCAATCAGCCCCAGCATTTT. This encodes CASSFEGGNSNQPQHF.

This chain connects TRBV28 to TRBJ1-5; 9 bases match TRBD1. CDR3 length: 16 amino acids. Germline V CDR1 and CDR2: MDHEN, SYDVKM. The V gene end was trimmed by 3 bases and the J gene end by 6 bases; junction bases not matched to a gene: 9. CDR3 nucleotides: TGTGCCAGCAGTTTTGGGTACAGGGGGCGCGTTCAGCCCCAGCATTTT. Translation gives CASSFGYRGRVQPQHF.

The rearrangement joins TRBV10-3 to TRBJ2-3, with TRBD2 identical over 15 bases. The germline V gene has CDR1 ENHRY and CDR2 SYGVKD. V lost 11 bases, J lost 1 base, and 4 bases stayed unmatched. There are 15 residues in the CDR3. CDR3 sequence reads: CASGLAGGGTDTQYF. In DNA form, the CDR3 reads TGTGCCTCAGGACTAGCGGGAGGGGGCACAGATACGCAGTATTTT.

The chain couples TRBV20-1 to TRBJ1-2; D is perhaps TRBD1 (5 bases). Between the trimmed V and J ends, which lost 6 bases and 7 bases, there was a span of 12 bases. The germline V gene has CDR1 DFQATT and CDR2 SNEGSKA (reference sequence). CDR3 size: 11 residues. CDR3 in DNA: TGCAGTGCCCCCGGGGGGAGTGGCTACACCTTC. Amino acid sequence: CSAPGGSGYTF.

This chain uses TRBV5-1 with TRBJ1-4; maybe TRBD1 (6 bases). Germline CDR1 and CDR2: SGHRS and YFSETQ. The V gene lost 4 bases and the J gene lost 7 bases, with 14 bases spanning the gap. The CDR3 spans 14 residues. The CDR3 sequence: CASSRAGAGEKLFF. The CDR3 DNA follows: TGCGCCAGCAGCCGGGCGGGGGCTGGTGAAAAACTGTTTTTT.

With regard to this clone: An end of the junction does not agree with germline; a read error may underlie this. The rearrangement joins TRBV7-7 to TRBJ2-1; the match to TRBD2 covers 12 bases. Germline CDR1 SSHAT, CDR2 FNYEAQ (reference sequence). This CDR3 contains 15 residues. This chain's CDR3 is CASSYGLAGNNEQFF. The CDR3 DNA is TGTGCTAGCAGCTACGGACTAGCGGGAAACAATGAGCAGTTCTTC.

The chain couples TRBV7-9 to TRBJ1-6; no reliable D call. Trimming stripped 2 bases from V and 0 bases from J, with 8 bases between. The CDR3 totals 16 residues. The germline gives CDR1 SEHNR, CDR2 FQNEAQ (reference sequence). The CDR3 is CASSLRGSSYNSPLHF. The DNA for the CDR3 is TGTGCCAGCAGCTTACGAGGGAGCTCCTATAATTCACCCCTCCACTTT.

V gene TRBV11-2 combines with J gene TRBJ2-1; 10 nucleotides agree with TRBD2. The germline gives CDR1 SGHAT, CDR2 FQNNGV. This CDR3 region has 15 residues. J was trimmed by 7 bases and V by 6 bases; bases with no gene match: 9. CDR3 sequence (DNA): TGTGCCAGCAGAGGCCTAGCGGGAGTGGGTAATGAGCAGTTCTTC. Its protein product is CASRGLAGVGNEQFF.

This clone was recorded once. V usage is TRBV7-6 and J usage is TRBJ1-1, with D perhaps TRBD1 (6 bases). Trimming shortened V by 4 bases and J by 1 base, and 16 bases separated the two germline ends. CDR1 is SGHVS and CDR2 is FNYEAQ in the germline V gene. This CDR3 spans 16 amino acids. CDR3 DNA sequence: TGTGCCAGCAGCTATCCTGCTGAGGGGGAGAACACTGAAGCTTTCTTT. Translated, it gives CASSYPAEGENTEAFF.

V usage is TRBV18 and J usage is TRBJ1-2; D gene ambiguous. From germline, CDR1 is KGHSH and CDR2 LQKENI. The CDR3 length is 12 residues. V was cut by 5 bases and J by 6 bases, with 10 bases left in between. CDR3 loop: CASSASRDGYTF. CDR3 DNA: TGTGCCAGCTCAGCAAGTCGCGATGGCTACACCTTC.

This sequence joins TRBV28 and TRBJ1-5; 11 positions match TRBD1. The CDR3 is 16 residues long. V trimming: 5 bases; J trimming: 2 bases; junction bases outside the gene matches: 5. The germline gives CDR1 MDHEN, CDR2 SYDVKM. The CDR3 bases are TGTGCCAGCAGTCCCCGGACAGGGGGCGGCAATCAGCCCCAGCATTTT. Protein sequence: CASSPRTGGGNQPQHF.

This chain links TRBV6-1 with TRBJ2-3, with 9 nucleotides matching TRBD2. Trimming at V came to 6 bases and at J to 7 bases, leaving 11 bases not matched to a gene. Per germline, CDR1 MNHNS and CDR2 SASEGT. The CDR3 runs 15 residues. The CDR3 nucleotides are TGTGCCAGCAGAGAGGGGGCGGGGGGGCCATATACGCAGTATTTT. Translating it yields CASREGAGGPYTQYF.

The gene calls are TRBV14 and TRBJ2-7; 8 bases are shared with TRBD2. The CDR3 totals 16 residues. The J segment lost 5 bases and the V segment lost 1 base, leaving 10 bases of the junction unmatched. From germline, CDR1 is SGHDN and CDR2 FVKESK. The CDR3 loop reads CASSQGSGSEVHEQYF. In DNA form, the CDR3 reads TGTGCCAGCAGCCAAGGAAGCGGGAGCGAGGTACACGAGCAGTACTTC.

This chain joins TRBV2 and TRBJ2-7, with D perhaps TRBD2 (6 bases). Per germline, CDR1 SNHLY and CDR2 FYNNEI. This CDR3 region has 14 residues. Trimming left V 2 bases short and J 4 bases short, with 12 bases between. The CDR3 protein is CASSEQRVTYEQYF. In DNA, the CDR3 is TGTGCCAGCAGTGAACAGCGGGTCACGTACGAGCAGTACTTC. Looking up the rest from reference TRBV2 and TRBJ2-7 gives the full variable domain: EPEVTQTPSHQVTQMGQEVILRCVPISNHLYFYWYRQILGQKVEFLVSFYNNEISEKSEIFDDQFSVERPDGSNFTLKIRSTKLEDSAMYFCASSEQRVTYEQYFGPGTRLTVT.

V gene TRBV5-1 combines with J gene TRBJ1-5; TRBD1 aligns across 9 bases. This CDR3 has 17 amino acids. Trimming removed 2 bases from V and 8 bases from J; junction bases left unmatched: 14. Germline values: CDR1 SGHRS, CDR2 YFSETQ. CDR3 loop: CASSFGPSGTGSEPQHF. The CDR3 nucleotides read TGCGCCAGCAGCTTTGGGCCTTCCGGGACAGGGTCAGAGCCCCAGCATTTT.

This clone was recorded once. The V gene is TRBV9, the J gene TRBJ2-1, with D tentatively TRBD2 (5 bases). Deletions cut 0 bases from V and 1 base from J, with 11 bases between. Germline CDR1 and CDR2: SGDLS and YYNGEE. The CDR3 is 16 amino acids. The CDR3 reads CASSVGSGKSYNEQFF. In DNA form, the CDR3 reads TGTGCCAGCAGCGTAGGATCGGGGAAATCCTACAATGAGCAGTTCTTC.

This clone appeared a few times. The DNA for the CDR3 is TGTGGAGGAGGGGGCGTAGGAGCTTTCTTT. It yields the protein CGGGGVGAFF. The chain has TRBV2 and TRBJ1-1, with 7 nucleotides matching TRBD1. From germline, CDR1 is SNHLY and CDR2 FYNNEI. This CDR3 is 10 amino acids long.

This chain uses TRBV28 with TRBJ2-7; D is perhaps TRBD2 (6 bases). Trimming left V 6 bases short and J 3 bases short, with 12 bases between. The CDR3 totals 13 residues. Germline V gene lookup returns CDR1 MDHEN and CDR2 SYDVKM. In DNA form, the CDR3 reads TGTGCCAGCAGAGGAGGGGCAGGCTACGAGCAGTACTTC. It encodes CASRGGAGYEQYF.

The rearrangement links TRBV7-6 to TRBJ2-5; TRBD1 aligns across 12 bases. Trimming removed 1 base from V and 5 bases from J; junction bases left unmatched: 2. CDR1 and CDR2 from the germline V gene are SGHVS and FNYEAQ. The CDR3 contains 15 residues. The CDR3 region has the DNA TGTGCCAGCAGCTTAGGGGACAGGGGGCGGGAGACCCAGTACTTC. Residues: CASSLGDRGRETQYF. Looking up the rest from reference TRBV7-6 and TRBJ2-5 gives the full variable domain: GAGVSQSPRYKVTKRGQDVALRCDPISGHVSLYWYRQALGQGPEFLTYFNYEAQQDKSGLPNDRFSAERPEGSISTLTIQRTEQRDSAMYRCASSLGDRGRETQYFGPGTRLLVL.

The chain uses TRBV7-8 and TRBJ1-4; a possible D gene is TRBD1 (5 bases). The germline gives CDR1 SGHVS, CDR2 FQNEAQ. There are 19 residues in the CDR3. V shed 2 bases and J shed 0 bases, with 19 bases lying between them. The CDR3 bases are TGTGCCAGCAGCTTAAAGAGGTGGCAGGGACTTGCAACTAATGAAAAACTGTTTTTT. Protein product: CASSLKRWQGLATNEKLFF.

This clone occurred a few times. The gene calls are TRBV11-2 and TRBJ2-1, with a possible D match to TRBD1 (5 bases). The CDR3 is made up of 14 amino acids. Germline V gene sequence: CDR1 SGHAT, CDR2 FQNNGV. Trimming removed 2 bases from V and 9 bases from J, with 14 bases in between. The CDR3 loop reads CASSLWVVGAEQFF. The DNA of the CDR3 is TGTGCCAGCAGCTTATGGGTTGTAGGGGCTGAGCAGTTCTTC.

V gene TRBV20-1 combines with J gene TRBJ1-1, with TRBD1 matching over 8 bases. Per germline, CDR1 DFQATT and CDR2 SNEGSKA (reference sequence). There are 11 residues in the CDR3. V gave up 3 bases and J gave up 10 bases; unmatched junction bases: 4. CDR3 in DNA: TGCAGTGCTAGTGAGACAGGGGTAGCTTTCTTT. Amino acids: CSASETGVAFF.

The rearrangement links TRBV6-4 to TRBJ2-1; 11 nucleotides agree with TRBD2. The CDR3 has 13 residues. Germline-derived CDR1 and CDR2 are MRHNA and SNTAGT. V lost 0 bases, J lost 14 bases, and 3 bases stayed unmatched. The CDR3 reads CASSDSGLAVEFF. The CDR3 coding sequence is TGTGCCAGCAGTGACTCGGGACTAGCGGTGGAGTTCTTC.

Here the CDR3 reads CASSLGQGGHSGYTF. In DNA, the CDR3 is TGTGCCAGCAGCCTTGGACAGGGGGGCCACTCGGGCTACACCTTC. The V gene is TRBV27, the J gene TRBJ1-2; TRBD1 aligns across 10 bases. The CDR3 covers 15 residues. Germline V CDR1 and CDR2: MNHEY, SMNVEV (reference sequence). V lost 6 bases to trimming and J lost 8 bases; unmatched junction nucleotides: 12.

V is TRBV29-1 and J is TRBJ1-4; 9 nucleotides agree with TRBD1. The germline CDR1 and CDR2 sequences are SQVTM and ANQGSEA. This CDR3 contains 17 residues. The trim removed 5 bases at V and 5 bases at J, leaving 15 bases unmatched. CDR3 nucleotides: TGCAGCGTTAGCAACTCCCGGGACAGGGTTCGAAATGAAAAACTGTTTTTT. Its protein is CSVSNSRDRVRNEKLFF.

The rearrangement links TRBV10-3 to TRBJ2-5; 11 bases line up with TRBD2. Gene TRBJ2-7 matches the end of the DNA better, so the J call may be wrong. Per germline, CDR1 ENHRY and CDR2 SYGVKD. This CDR3 is built from 15 residues. The CDR3 DNA is TGTGCCATCAGTGAACCCGGGACTAGCGGCTACGAGCAGTACTTC. Translation gives CAISEPGTSGYEQYF.

CDR3 sequence: CSVELDRGDEQYF. The CDR3 region has the DNA TGCAGCGTTGAACTAGACAGGGGAGACGAGCAGTACTTC. The V gene is TRBV29-1, the J gene TRBJ2-5; 8 bases match TRBD1. TRBJ2-7 matches the DNA end more closely, so the J call is doubtful. This CDR3 region has 13 residues. Germline values: CDR1 SQVTM, CDR2 ANQGSEA.

The chain is built from TRBV5-8 and TRBJ2-5; TRBD1 matches 8 bases. V shed 4 bases and J 0 bases; nucleotides not matched to a gene: 8. Germline-derived CDR1 and CDR2 are SGHTS and YDEGEE. The CDR3 length is 16 residues. The CDR3 nucleotides read TGTGCCAGCAGCCCCGGTAGACAGGGGTACCAAGAGACCCAGTACTTC. It codes for CASSPGRQGYQETQYF.